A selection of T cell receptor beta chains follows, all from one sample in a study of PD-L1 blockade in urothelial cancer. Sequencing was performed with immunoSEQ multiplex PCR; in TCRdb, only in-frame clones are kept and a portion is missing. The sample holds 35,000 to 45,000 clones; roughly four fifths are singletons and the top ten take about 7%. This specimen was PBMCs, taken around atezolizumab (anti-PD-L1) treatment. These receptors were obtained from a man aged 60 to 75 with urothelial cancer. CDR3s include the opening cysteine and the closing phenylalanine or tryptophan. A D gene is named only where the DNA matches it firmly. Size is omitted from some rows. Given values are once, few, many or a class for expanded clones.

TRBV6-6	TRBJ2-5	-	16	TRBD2	CASSPGLAGGLETQYF	TGTGCCAGCAGTCCGGGACTAGCGGGGGGGCTGGAGACCCAGTACTTC
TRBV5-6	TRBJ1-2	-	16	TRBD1	CASSLVGGQDLYGYTF	TGTGCCAGCAGCTTGGTCGGGGGACAGGATCTCTATGGCTACACCTTC
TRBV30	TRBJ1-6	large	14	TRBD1	CAWSVGTENSPLHF	TGTGCCTGGAGTGTAGGGACAGAGAATTCACCCCTCCACTTT
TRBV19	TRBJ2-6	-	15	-	CASSPLSSGANVLTF	TGTGCCAGTAGTCCTTTGAGCTCTGGGGCCAACGTCCTGACTTTC
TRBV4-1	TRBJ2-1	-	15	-	CASSHNRGGNNEQFF	TGCGCCAGCAGCCATAATAGGGGGGGCAACAATGAGCAGTTCTTC
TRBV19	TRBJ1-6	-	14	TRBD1	CASSINQGGSPLHF	TGTGCCAGTAGTATAAACCAGGGGGGTTCACCCCTCCACTTT
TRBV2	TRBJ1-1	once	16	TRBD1	CASSGTGEKMNTEAFF	TGTGCCAGCAGTGGCACAGGGGAGAAAATGAACACTGAAGCTTTCTTT
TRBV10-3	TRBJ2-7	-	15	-	CAISESQGEQYEQYF	TGTGCCATCAGTGAGTCTCAGGGTGAGCAATACGAGCAGTACTTC
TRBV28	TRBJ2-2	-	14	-	CASREQGNTGELFF	TGTGCCAGCAGGGAACAGGGAAACACCGGGGAGCTGTTTTTT
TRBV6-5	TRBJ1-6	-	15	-	CASSYVGEGNSPLHF	TGTGCCAGCAGTTACGTTGGGGAGGGGAATTCACCCCTCCACTTT
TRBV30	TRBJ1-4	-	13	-	CAWSRQVNEKLFF	TGTGCCTGGTCCCGACAGGTTAATGAAAAACTGTTTTTT
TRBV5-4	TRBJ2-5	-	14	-	CASSRGGLRETQYF	TGTGCCAGCAGCCGAGGAGGGCTTAGAGAGACCCAGTACTTC
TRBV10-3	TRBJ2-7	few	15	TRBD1	CAISEGGQGFYEQYF	TGTGCCATCAGTGAGGGGGGACAGGGGTTTTACGAGCAGTACTTC
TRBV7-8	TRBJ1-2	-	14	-	CASSPRGGDYGYTF	TGTGCCAGCAGCCCCCGGGGGGGAGACTATGGCTACACCTTC
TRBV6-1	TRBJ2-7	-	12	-	CASSDRDYEQYF	TGTGCCAGCAGTGACAGGGACTACGAGCAGTACTTC
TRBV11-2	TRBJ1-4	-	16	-	CASSLGAAAGNEKLFF	TGTGCCAGCAGCTTAGGAGCGGCAGCGGGTAATGAAAAACTGTTTTTT
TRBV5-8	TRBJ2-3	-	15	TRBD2	CASSPRLAVGDTQYF	TGTGCCAGCAGCCCCCGACTAGCGGTGGGAGATACGCAGTATTTT
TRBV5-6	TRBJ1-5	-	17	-	CASSSWGFMSPNQPQHF	TGTGCCAGCAGCTCCTGGGGCTTCATGTCCCCGAATCAGCCCCAGCATTTT